This T cell receptor beta chain originates from a study of shared clonotypes between healthy human individuals. CD45RO-negative, CCR7-selected cells formed the naive CD8 fraction, which excluded terminally differentiated effector memory CD45RA+ cells. There were no recent acute infections or vaccinations among the donors, who were healthy HIV-negative adults. Original processing notes: Filtering was not the same, since immunoSEQ gave junction-only sequences without quality scores. Assay used: immunoSEQ multiplex PCR; TCRdb lists only in-frame clones, some missing. V, J and clone size were drawn from that table, and D and trimming were deduced from the DNA. Found here are some 630,000 clones, approximately 96% of them singletons; the top ten hold roughly 0.1%. Germline assignment: CDR1 SEHNR and CDR2 FQNEAQ (reference sequence). Deletions cut 3 bases from V and 4 bases from J, with 7 bases between. The CDR3 length is 12 residues.

The specimen was naive CD8+ T cells sorted from blood. The chain has TRBV7-9 and TRBJ2-7; D is unclear. This sequence originates from a woman in her twenties or thirties in good health. CDR3 protein: CASSLSVYEQYF. The DNA for the CDR3 is TGTGCCAGCAGCTTGTCAGTTTACGAGCAGTACTTC.